Listed below are T cell receptor beta chains from one sample, sequenced in a study of blood T cell repertoires in COVID-19. Method: immunoSEQ multiplex PCR; TCRdb's copy keeps in-frame clones and lacks some. The sample shows under 250,000 clones, roughly 91% of them seen only once. Sequencing input: peripheral blood. The receptor source for this set is a man in his thirties or forties with COVID-19, enrolled during active disease. CDR3s include the opening cysteine and the closing phenylalanine or tryptophan. The D gene is left open where the match is weak. For some rows the clone size is stated as once, few or many, or as a class when expanded; others skip it.

d_gene,v_gene,j_gene,abundance,CDR3aa,CDR3nt
TRBD1,TRBV9,TRBJ1-3,NA,CASSVTGERGNTIYF,TGTGCCAGCAGCGTTACAGGGGAACGTGGAAACACCATATATTTT
NA,TRBV30,TRBJ1-2,NA,CAWGRSRGDGYTF,TGTGCCTGGGGGAGGTCCAGAGGTGATGGCTACACCTTC
TRBD1,TRBV5-6,TRBJ1-6,NA,CASSPGTGSYSPLHF,TGTGCCAGCAGCCCGGGGACAGGGTCATATTCACCCCTCCACTTT
NA,TRBV30,TRBJ1-2,NA,CAWRQFYGYTF,TGTGCCTGGAGACAGTTCTATGGCTACACCTTC
NA,TRBV7-3,TRBJ2-3,once,CASSLNLAGGTDTQYF,TGTGCCAGCAGCTTAAATCTGGCAGGGGGGACAGATACGCAGTATTTT
TRBD1,TRBV30,TRBJ2-3,NA,CAWSYTGGADTQYF,TGTGCCTGGAGTTACACAGGGGGAGCAGATACGCAGTATTTT
TRBD1,TRBV12-3/TRBV12-4,TRBJ2-3,NA,CASGPTGADTQYF,TGTGCCAGCGGGCCGACAGGGGCAGATACGCAGTATTTT
TRBD1,TRBV6-5,TRBJ1-5,NA,CASRRTGQPQHF,TGTGCCAGCAGGAGGACAGGCCAGCCCCAGCATTTT
TRBD1,TRBV4-1,TRBJ1-2,NA,CASSPRQDRGNDYGYTF,TGCGCCAGCAGCCCCCGCCAGGACAGGGGAAATGACTATGGCTACACCTTC
TRBD1,TRBV5-1,TRBJ1-4,NA,CASSSLVPGQGTNEKLFF,TGCGCCAGCAGCTCCTTAGTCCCGGGACAGGGGACTAATGAAAAACTGTTTTTT
TRBD1,TRBV7-2,TRBJ1-2,NA,CASSVGQVNGYTF,TGTGCCAGCAGCGTGGGACAGGTGAATGGCTACACCTTC
NA,TRBV2,TRBJ1-2,NA,CASSRDRSANYGYTF,TGTGCCAGCAGCAGGGATAGGTCCGCGAACTATGGCTACACCTTC
NA,TRBV12-3/TRBV12-4,TRBJ2-7,NA,CASSPGGWEQYF,TGTGCCAGCAGTCCGGGGGGCTGGGAGCAGTACTTC
TRBD1,TRBV5-1,TRBJ2-3,NA,CASSTGGRGTDTQYF,TGCGCCAGCAGCACAGGGGGCCGAGGCACAGATACGCAGTATTTT
NA,TRBV7-9,TRBJ1-3,few,CASSSRERLPGNTIYF,TGTGCCAGCAGCTCACGAGAGAGACTCCCTGGAAACACCATATATTTT
NA,TRBV5-1,TRBJ1-1,NA,CASSLDPVNTEAFF,TGCGCCAGCAGCTTGGATCCGGTGAACACTGAAGCTTTCTTT
NA,TRBV10-3,TRBJ2-2,NA,CAISESQGGSGELFF,TGTGCCATCAGTGAGTCACAAGGGGGATCCGGGGAGCTGTTTTTT
TRBD2,TRBV7-6,TRBJ2-4,NA,CASSPILAGQNIQYF,TGTGCCAGCAGCCCCATCCTAGCGGGTCAAAACATTCAGTACTTC
NA,TRBV11-2,TRBJ1-6,NA,CASSTTGTENSPLHF,TGTGCCAGCAGCACAACCGGGACTGAGAATTCACCCCTCCACTTT
TRBD1,TRBV11-2,TRBJ2-5,NA,CASRGQGVQETQYF,TGTGCCAGCAGAGGACAGGGTGTTCAAGAGACCCAGTACTTC
NA,TRBV3-1/TRBV3-2,TRBJ1-2,NA,CASSPRVLFSGGYTF,TGTGCCAGCAGTCCCCGGGTCCTTTTTTCTGGAGGCTACACCTTC
TRBD1,TRBV28,TRBJ2-3,NA,CASGRTGSTDTQYF,TGTGCCAGCGGCCGGACAGGAAGCACAGATACGCAGTATTTT
NA,TRBV3-1/TRBV3-2,TRBJ1-6,NA,CASSQAVSRGNSPLHF,TGTGCCAGCAGCCAAGCCGTGTCCCGGGGTAATTCACCCCTCCACTTT
NA,TRBV4-2,TRBJ1-2,NA,CASSQDVGGLDYTF,TGTGCCAGCAGCCAAGATGTGGGGGGGCTCGACTACACCTTC
TRBD2,TRBV4-1,TRBJ2-1,NA,CASSQDAGTSVFDEQFF,TGCGCCAGCAGCCAAGATGCAGGTACTAGCGTTTTCGATGAGCAGTTCTTC
TRBD2,TRBV5-1,TRBJ2-1,once,CASSSAGGGISYNEQFF,TGCGCCAGCAGCTCCGCTGGCGGGGGGATTTCCTACAATGAGCAGTTCTTC
NA,TRBV7-2,TRBJ1-2,NA,CASSLVFGGGYGYTF,TGTGCCAGCAGCTTAGTGTTCGGGGGAGGCTATGGCTACACCTTC
TRBD2,TRBV5-1,TRBJ2-3,NA,CASSLGLAGAPDTQYF,TGCGCCAGCAGCTTGGGACTAGCGGGGGCCCCAGATACGCAGTATTTT
NA,TRBV6-5,TRBJ1-6,once,CASRSDSLYNSPLHF,TGTGCCAGCAGATCGGACAGCCTCTATAATTCACCCCTCCACTTT
TRBD2,TRBV12-5,TRBJ2-1,NA,CASGLTSGGTFYNEQFF,TGTGCTAGTGGTTTGACTAGCGGGGGGACCTTCTACAATGAGCAGTTCTTC
TRBD1,TRBV5-1,TRBJ1-2,NA,CASSPGQTLLGYGYTF,TGCGCCAGCAGCCCGGGACAGACTCTTTTAGGCTATGGCTACACCTTC
NA,TRBV18,TRBJ1-3,NA,CASSPSRASGNTIYF,TGTGCCAGCTCACCATCCAGGGCCTCTGGAAACACCATATATTTT
NA,TRBV7-3,TRBJ2-3,NA,CASSLTGAQDTQYF,TGTGCCAGCAGCTTAACGGGGGCGCAAGATACGCAGTATTTT
NA,TRBV6-2/TRBV6-3,TRBJ2-3,NA,CASRPTPRGTDTQYF,TGTGCCAGCAGACCTACCCCGCGAGGCACAGATACGCAGTATTTT
TRBD2,TRBV5-1,TRBJ2-7,NA,CASSFLAGGTYEQYF,TGCGCCAGCAGCTTTCTAGCGGGGGGGACCTACGAGCAGTACTTC
NA,TRBV28,TRBJ1-2,NA,CASSLYPIYGYTF,TGTGCCAGCAGTTTATATCCCATTTATGGCTACACCTTC
TRBD1,TRBV4-2,TRBJ2-3,NA,CASSPGGTGRSTDTQYF,TGTGCCAGCAGCCCAGGTGGGACAGGGCGAAGCACAGATACGCAGTATTTT
NA,TRBV9,TRBJ1-4,NA,CASSVSTNEKLFF,TGTGCCAGCAGCGTCTCAACTAATGAAAAACTGTTTTTT
NA,TRBV25-1,TRBJ2-7,NA,CASSDLSYEQYF,TGTGCCAGCAGTGATCTTTCCTACGAGCAGTACTTC
NA,TRBV29-1,TRBJ1-2,NA,CSAKQGDSYGYTF,TGCAGCGCTAAACAGGGTGACTCCTATGGCTACACCTTC
NA,TRBV4-2,TRBJ1-2,NA,CASSQGQTYGYTF,TGTGCCAGCAGCCAAGGACAAACCTATGGCTACACCTTC
NA,TRBV4-1,TRBJ1-5,NA,CASSQKGGEIGQPQHF,TGCGCCAGCAGCCAAAAAGGGGGGGAAATCGGGCAGCCCCAGCATTTT
NA,TRBV6-6,TRBJ2-4,NA,CASIYIIVRNFCSGAKNIQYF,TGTGCCAGCATCTATATTATTGTAAGGAATTTTTGCAGCGGGGCCAAAAACATTCAGTACTTC
NA,TRBV18,TRBJ2-3,NA,CASSPEEWRKGTDTQYF,TGTGCCAGCTCACCAGAAGAATGGAGAAAAGGCACAGATACGCAGTATTTT
TRBD1,TRBV6-5,TRBJ1-1,NA,CASSFRDRVAEAFF,TGTGCCAGCAGTTTCCGGGACAGGGTCGCTGAAGCTTTCTTT
TRBD1,TRBV6-5,TRBJ1-5,NA,CASNGQGDQPQHF,TGTGCCAGCAATGGACAGGGTGATCAGCCCCAGCATTTT
TRBD1,TRBV30,TRBJ1-2,NA,CAWSPHLRDRGPANYGYTF,TGTGCCTGGAGTCCCCATCTCCGGGACAGGGGTCCAGCTAACTATGGCTACACCTTC
TRBD2,TRBV7-3,TRBJ2-5,once,CASSLSGGETQYF,TGTGCCAGCAGCTTATCGGGAGGGGAGACCCAGTACTTC
TRBD2,TRBV15,TRBJ2-7,NA,CATSRGLAGDYEQYF,TGTGCCACCAGCAGGGGACTAGCGGGCGACTACGAGCAGTACTTC
TRBD1,TRBV7-9,TRBJ1-2,NA,CASSLGPGGNYGYTF,TGTGCCAGCAGCTTAGGCCCAGGGGGCAACTATGGCTACACCTTC
TRBD1,TRBV30,TRBJ2-7,NA,CAWSVFIGTGSSEQYF,TGTGCCTGGAGTGTATTCATCGGGACAGGGAGTTCCGAGCAGTACTTC
NA,TRBV5-1,TRBJ2-5,NA,CASSLTAEETQYF,TGCGCCAGCAGCTTGACAGCGGAAGAGACCCAGTACTTC
NA,TRBV11-2,TRBJ2-5,NA,CASSLGHYQETQYF,TGTGCCAGCAGCTTAGGCCACTACCAAGAGACCCAGTACTTC
TRBD2,TRBV7-7,TRBJ2-5,few,CASSPGGQETQYF,TGTGCCAGCAGCCCGGGGGGTCAGGAGACCCAGTACTTC
NA,TRBV5-5,TRBJ2-7,NA,CASSLAPNYEQYF,TGTGCCAGCAGCTTGGCCCCCAATTACGAGCAGTACTTC